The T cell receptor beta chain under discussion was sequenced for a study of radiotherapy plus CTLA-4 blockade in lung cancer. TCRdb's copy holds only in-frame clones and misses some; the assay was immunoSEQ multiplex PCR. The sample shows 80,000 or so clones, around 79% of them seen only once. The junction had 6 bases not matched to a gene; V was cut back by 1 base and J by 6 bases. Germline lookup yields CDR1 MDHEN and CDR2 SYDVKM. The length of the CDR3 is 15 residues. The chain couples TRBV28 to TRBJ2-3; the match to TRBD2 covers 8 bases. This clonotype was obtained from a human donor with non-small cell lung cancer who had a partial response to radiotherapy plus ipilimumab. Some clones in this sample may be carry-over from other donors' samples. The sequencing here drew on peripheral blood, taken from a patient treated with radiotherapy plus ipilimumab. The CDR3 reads CASSLLSSGPDTQYF. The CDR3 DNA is TGTGCCAGCAGTTTATTATCTAGCGGGCCCGATACGCAGTATTTT.